This entry lists 28 T cell receptor beta chains sequenced from one sample in a study of response to subunit inactivated influenza vaccine (dated by TCRdb to the late 2010s). Library generation was performed with RT-PCR. Instrument on record: Illumina HiSeq 2500. TCRdb took the public reads, trimmed them with fastp at Q25, ran MiXCR for clone calling and kept in-frame beta chains. Identical CDR3 proteins give one entry, which carries the most common genes and DNA. The sample table records 500,000 or so distinct CDR3 sequences; approximately 17% of these occur just once. Approximately 3% of the sample lies in the top ten. Sequenced material: CD4+ T cells sorted from PBMCs, taken about 24 months after vaccination. The receptor source for this set is a man between 45 and 75 years old who received an inactivated influenza vaccine. Donor details come from another sample of the same person, matched by shared clones.

The chain has TRBV11-2 and TRBJ2-1, with TRBD1 as a possible D gene (5 bases). Germline-derived CDR1 and CDR2 are SGHAT and FQNNGV. The CDR3 is made up of 14 amino acids. V was cut by 7 bases and J by 5 bases, with 15 bases left in between. The chain's CDR3 is CASIGGRAHNEQFF. The DNA of the CDR3 is TGTGCCAGCATCGGCGGCAGGGCCCACAATGAGCAGTTCTTC.

The chain links TRBV19 to TRBJ2-2; D gene uncertain. V lost 4 bases and J 8 bases, leaving 8 bases between the germline ends. This CDR3 contains 12 residues. Per the germline V gene, CDR1 is LNHDA and CDR2 is SQIVND (reference sequence). DNA of the CDR3: TGTGCCAGTAGTACGGTGGGGGGGGAGCTGTTTTTT. Its protein product is CASSTVGGELFF.

The chain uses TRBV7-2 and TRBJ1-2; D might be TRBD1 (6 bases). This CDR3 region has 13 residues. V lost 6 bases, J lost 6 bases, and 14 bases lay in between. Germline CDR1 and CDR2: SGHTA and FQGNSA. The CDR3 region is CASSQNKGDGYTF. CDR3 bases: TGTGCCAGCAGTCAAAACAAGGGGGATGGCTACACCTTC.

This clonotype has just a few counts. The V gene is TRBV20-1, the J gene TRBJ1-2; 8 bases are a match to TRBD1. The CDR3 loop spans 15 amino acids. J was trimmed by 4 bases and V by 4 bases; bases with no gene match: 11. Germline-derived CDR1 and CDR2 are DFQATT and SNEGSKA (reference sequence). DNA for the CDR3: TGCAGTGCTACCGGACAGGGCCTAACTTTCTATGGCTACACCTTC. It yields the protein CSATGQGLTFYGYTF.

This clonotype was found a few times. In DNA form, the CDR3 reads TGCGCCAGCACCAAGGGGCAGGGGAAAGAGACCCAGTACTTC. This translates into CASTKGQGKETQYF. The chain is built from TRBV5-1 and TRBJ2-5; D possibly corresponds to TRBD1 (6 bases). V lost 6 bases, J lost 3 bases, and 15 bases lay in between. There are 14 residues in the CDR3. Germline V gene lookup returns CDR1 SGHRS and CDR2 YFSETQ.

This clonotype came up a few times. This chain joins TRBV5-1 and TRBJ2-1; D tentatively fits TRBD1 or TRBD2 (5 bases each). The CDR3 length is 13 residues. Germline loops: CDR1 SGHRS, CDR2 YFSETQ. The ends were cut back, 7 bases at V and 6 bases at J, with 14 bases in the middle. The CDR3 DNA reads as TGCGCCAGCGCGCCGGGGCTGTCCAATGAGCAGTTCTTC. This gives the protein CASAPGLSNEQFF.

This clonotype was observed many times. This rearrangement joins TRBV25-1 to TRBJ2-1; 12 nucleotides align to TRBD1. Germline CDR1 reads MGHDK; CDR2 reads SYGVNS. V shed 2 bases and J 8 bases; nucleotides not matched to a gene: 4. CDR3 length: 15 residues. DNA of the CDR3: TGTGCCAGCAGTGAACCCGGGACAGGGGGCTATGAGCAGTTCTTC. Translated, it gives CASSEPGTGGYEQFF.

The chain recombines TRBV2 with TRBJ1-1, with 7 bases identical to TRBD1. Germline trimming cut 7 bases from V and 8 bases from J; bases unmatched to any gene: 7. Germline CDR1 and CDR2: SNHLY and FYNNEI. This CDR3 comprises 12 residues. CDR3 DNA sequence: TGTGCCAGCATTGGGACAGCCTGGGAAGCTTTCTTT. It is translated as CASIGTAWEAFF.

This clonotype has only a few counts. The chain is built from TRBV7-9 and TRBJ1-4; the match to TRBD1 covers 9 bases. Unmatched junction bases numbered 2, after V lost 5 bases and J lost 4 bases. Looked up from germline, CDR1 is SEHNR and CDR2 is FQNEAQ (reference sequence). The CDR3 extends over 14 amino acids. The CDR3 region has the DNA TGTGCCAGCAGCCGGACAGGGGATAATGAAAAACTGTTTTTT. Residues: CASSRTGDNEKLFF.

The CDR3, as DNA: TGTGCCAGCAGCCGAAGCGGACAAGGCACAGATACGCAGTATTTT. It yields the protein CASSRSGQGTDTQYF. The chain is built from TRBV7-2 and TRBJ2-3; TRBD1 or TRBD2 may be the D gene (5 bases each). Trimming shortened V by 5 bases and J by 1 base, and 13 bases separated the two germline ends. The CDR3 extends over 15 amino acids. Germline CDR1 and CDR2: SGHTA and FQGNSA.

This clonotype was detected a few times. The chain recombines TRBV5-1 with TRBJ2-2; the D gene is possibly TRBD2 (5 bases). The CDR3 sequence is 12 residues long. V was pared by 4 bases and J by 8 bases, with 9 bases between. In germline, CDR1 is SGHRS, CDR2 YFSETQ. CDR3 bases: TGCGCCAGCAGCCCCCGGGAAGGGGAGCTGTTTTTT. It codes for CASSPREGELFF.

In its sample, this clonotype was seen a few times. CDR3 region: CASMGRIFEQYF. CDR3 DNA: TGTGCCAGCATGGGTCGCATATTCGAGCAGTACTTC. This chain uses TRBV28 with TRBJ2-7; D gene uncertain. CDR1 is MDHEN, CDR2 SYDVKM, per germline. This CDR3 spans 12 amino acids. Trimming shortened V by 7 bases and J by 6 bases, and 13 bases separated the two germline ends.

A word on this clonotype: This may arise from a read error, as a much more abundant clone is one base away. The chain uses TRBV28 and TRBJ2-3, with D unclear. The CDR3 length is 17 residues. In germline, CDR1 is MDHEN, CDR2 SYDVKM. Trimming stripped 11 bases from V and 1 base from J, with 25 bases between. CDR3 DNA: TGTGCCGGCCGCCGGCGGCGGTTGGTTATTGGCACAGATACGCAGTATTTT. This sequence encodes CAGRRRRLVIGTDTQYF.

This rearrangement joins TRBV5-1 to TRBJ2-1, with D uncertain. V lost 0 bases and J 3 bases, leaving 16 bases between the germline ends. CDR1 and CDR2 from the germline V gene are SGHRS and YFSETQ. The CDR3 sequence is 17 residues long. The CDR3 loop reads CASSLGAGSFLYNEQFF. CDR3 in DNA: TGCGCCAGCAGCTTGGGAGCCGGCTCTTTCCTCTACAATGAGCAGTTCTTC.

Turning to this clonotype: The final CDR3 position lacks the conserved phenylalanine or tryptophan, pointing to a likely read error. The J gene is TRBJ1-2, the V gene TRBV12-3 or TRBV12-4; a weak D match, TRBD1 (6 bases). The CDR3 has 16 residues. V shed 5 bases and J shed 4 bases, with 20 bases lying between them. CDR3 DNA: TGTGCCAGCAGTCCCTATACCCGACAGGAGCCCTATGGCTACACCTAC. Its translation is CASSPYTRQEPYGYTY.

This clonotype was seen a handful of times. It is unclear where the CDR3 begins or ends on the DNA, so no DNA is shown, and the CDR3 is as TCRdb lists it. V and J are TRBV21-1 and TRBJ2-2; the DNA was not compared with TRBD2, the D call given in the table. TRBV21-1 is a known pseudogene. The CDR3 has 20 residues if both end residues are counted. CDR3 sequence reads: CASSSGGSGGFRMDRGAVFF.

The rearrangement links TRBV4-3 to TRBJ2-4; D remains ambiguous. This CDR3 contains 13 residues. Trimming removed 0 bases at V and 8 bases at J, with 8 bases between. CDR1 and CDR2 (germline): LGHNA, YSLEER. The CDR3 DNA sequence: TGCGCCAGCAGCCAAGACCCTAGGGACATTCAGTACTTC. Translating gives CASSQDPRDIQYF.

This clonotype was recorded at least ten times. V is TRBV10-2 and J is TRBJ2-3, with 9 positions matching TRBD2. The V gene end was trimmed by 7 bases and the J gene end by 1 base; junction bases not matched to a gene: 3. Looked up from germline, CDR1 is WSHSY and CDR2 is SAAADI. The CDR3 is 14 residues long. CDR3 coding DNA: TGCGCCAGCAAGGTAGCGGGGGGCACAGATACGCAGTATTTT. Its translation is CASKVAGGTDTQYF.

The V gene is TRBV6-5, the J gene TRBJ2-1; the D is unclear. V was clipped by 0 bases and J by 5 bases, with 17 bases between them. CDR1 is MNHEY and CDR2 is SVGAGI in the germline V gene. This CDR3 comprises 17 residues. The CDR3 DNA is TGTGCCAGCAGTTACTCGAGTTGGCGACTGAAGGACAATGAGCAGTTCTTC. The encoded protein is CASSYSSWRLKDNEQFF.

This clonotype was picked up a small number of times. V gene TRBV5-1 combines with J gene TRBJ2-3, with 7 bases lining up with TRBD1. Germline assignment: CDR1 SGHRS and CDR2 YFSETQ. CDR3 length: 15 residues. V dropped 6 bases and J dropped 0; count of bases not matched to a gene: 7. CDR3 residues: CASIEQGRSTDTQYF. The DNA for the CDR3 is TGCGCCAGCATCGAACAGGGGCGAAGCACAGATACGCAGTATTTT.

The chain combines TRBV5-1 with TRBJ2-7, with 7 bases that match TRBD1. Germline assignment: CDR1 SGHRS and CDR2 YFSETQ. V lost 1 base and J lost 4; bases outside the gene matches: 2. CDR3 size: 13 residues. For the CDR3, the DNA is TGCGCCAGCAGCTTGCCGGACAGGTACGAGCAGTACTTC. Its protein product is CASSLPDRYEQYF.

Many counts were recorded for this clonotype. The CDR3 DNA sequence: TGTGCCATCAGCGCAAACCAAAACATTCAGTACTTC. The encoded protein is CAISANQNIQYF. The V gene is TRBV10-3, the J gene TRBJ2-4; unclear D gene. Germline V gene lookup returns CDR1 ENHRY and CDR2 SYGVKD. The CDR3 length is 12 residues. V was pared by 6 bases and J by 5 bases, with 8 bases between.

Ten or more counts support this clonotype. This chain joins TRBV7-2 and TRBJ1-1; no definite D call. The germline V gene encodes CDR1 SGHTA and CDR2 FQGNSA. This CDR3 spans 13 amino acids. V lost 5 bases, J lost 1 base, and 8 bases lay in between. CDR3 nucleotide sequence: TGTGCCAGCAGCCCCCGAGCGAACACTGAAGCTTTCTTT. Encoded protein: CASSPRANTEAFF.

The chain is built from TRBV9 and TRBJ2-1; D remains unclear. CDR1 and CDR2 (germline): SGDLS, YYNGEE. There are 15 residues in the CDR3. V was cut by 1 base and J by 1 base, with 9 bases left in between. DNA for the CDR3: TGTGCCAGCAGCGTATCGCTTTTATCCTACAATGAGCAGTTCTTC. It translates to CASSVSLLSYNEQFF. Complete variable domain (other parts from reference TRBV9 and TRBJ2-1): DSGVTQTPKHLITATGQRVTLRCSPRSGDLSVYWYQQSLDQGLQFLIQYYNGEERAKGNILERFSAQQFPDLHSELNLSSLELGDSALYFCASSVSLLSYNEQFFGPGTRLTVL.

V usage is TRBV21-1 and J usage is TRBJ2-1; the table's TRBD2 call for D was not verified on the DNA. TRBV21-1 is flagged as a pseudogene. The CDR3 consists of 16 residues. CDR3 DNA sequence: TGTGCCAGCAGCAAAGGGCAGCGGGGGTCCTACAATGAGCAGTTCTTC. It specifies CASSKGQRGSYNEQFF.

In the case of this clonotype: At one end the junction does not follow the germline gene, possibly because of a read error. J is TRBJ1-5 and V is TRBV19, with TRBD1 matching over 8 bases. Germline-derived CDR1 and CDR2 are LNHDA and SQIVND (reference sequence). The CDR3 is made up of 16 amino acids. The CDR3 DNA sequence: TGTGCCAGTAGTCAAACTGCAGGGGGCAGGAATCAGTCCCAGCATTTT. Its translation is CASSQTAGGRNQSQHF.

This clonotype was observed many times. The chain links TRBV10-3 to TRBJ1-1; 9 positions agree with TRBD1. V trimming: 4 bases; J trimming: 5 bases; junction bases outside the gene matches: 8. Germline V gene data show CDR1 as ENHRY and CDR2 as SYGVKD. The CDR3 is 15 amino acids. This chain's CDR3 is CAISGTQGAYTEAFF. CDR3 nucleotides: TGTGCCATCAGTGGGACACAGGGGGCTTATACTGAAGCTTTCTTT.

The chain combines TRBV14 with TRBJ2-1; 10 bases line up with TRBD2. The CDR3 contains 15 residues. Germline V gene sequence: CDR1 SGHDN, CDR2 FVKESK. V shed 6 bases and J 3 bases; nucleotides not matched to a gene: 5. The CDR3 protein is CASSLWTSGYNEQFF. Here the CDR3 DNA reads TGTGCCAGCAGTCTATGGACTAGCGGCTACAATGAGCAGTTCTTC.